This T cell receptor (beta chain) was profiled in a study of blood T cell repertoires in COVID-19. Study summary: T cells, B-cell-depleted T cells, or PBMCs supplied cDNA or gDNA.

The CDR3 length is 18 residues. Germline assignment: CDR1 SGHVS and CDR2 FQNEAQ. Trimming removed 2 bases from V and 3 bases from J, with 21 bases in between. In the authors' methods: Amplification of reference gene primers was used by the study to estimate nucleated cell counts. The protocol was immunoSEQ multiplex PCR, while the TCRdb copy is restricted to in-frame clones and leaves out a portion. V, J and clone size are taken as reported in that table, and D and trimming were inferred from the DNA itself. Among approximately 220,000 clones, approximately 90% were seen once, and the ten largest hold around 0.7%.

The sequenced sample consisted of peripheral blood. The V call is TRBV7-8, the J call TRBJ2-3; D might be TRBD1 (6 bases). The sequence derives from a man in his forties or fifties with acute or convalescent COVID-19. DNA of the CDR3: TGTGCCAGCAGCTTACCTAAGGACAGACGACTGGAAACAGATACGCAGTATTTT. Encoded protein: CASSLPKDRRLETDTQYF.